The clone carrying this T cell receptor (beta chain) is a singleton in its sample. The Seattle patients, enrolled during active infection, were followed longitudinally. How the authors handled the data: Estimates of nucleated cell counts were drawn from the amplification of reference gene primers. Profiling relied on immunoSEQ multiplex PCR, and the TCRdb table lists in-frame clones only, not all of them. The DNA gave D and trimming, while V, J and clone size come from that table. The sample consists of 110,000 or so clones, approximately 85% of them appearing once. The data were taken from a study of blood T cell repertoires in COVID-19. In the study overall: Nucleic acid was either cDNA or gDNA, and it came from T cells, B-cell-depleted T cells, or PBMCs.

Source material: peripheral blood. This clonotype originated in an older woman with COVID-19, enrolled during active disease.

In DNA form, the CDR3 reads TGTGCCAGCAGCCAAGTAAGACAGGGTGCGGAGAATCAGCCCCAGCATTTT. Translating it yields CASSQVRQGAENQPQHF. The genes are TRBV16 and TRBJ1-5; 7 bases agree with TRBD1. The CDR3 loop spans 17 amino acids. Germline loops: CDR1 KGHSY, CDR2 FQNENV. V lost 2 bases to trimming and J lost 4 bases; unmatched junction nucleotides: 11.